This note documents a single T cell receptor beta chain sequence. The target of this receptor is not known. No quality values exist for individual bases; no much larger clone is one base distant. The time point label, as the study defines it: cycle 4 day 1 (C4D1), after five to seven weeks of nivolumab. Every trial patient had relapsed following autologous stem cell transplantation, and prior brentuximab vedotin exposure was what differed among cohorts A, B and C. A Miltenyi CD4+ T cell isolation kit was used for magnetic negative selection to purify CD4+ T cells from thawed PBMCs. A total of about 51 patients with relapsed/refractory classical Hodgkin lymphoma made up the trial cohort, and each patient's best overall response was complete response, partial response or progressive disease. Single-agent nivolumab was administered to trial patients in the multi-cohort phase II CheckMate 205 trial. An independent review committee assessed best overall response by applying the 2007 International Working Group response criteria. Trial PBMCs were collected immediately before nivolumab initiation (C1D1) and during therapy at cycle 2 day 1 and cycle 4 day 1. Peripheral blood was collected in 8 mL Vacutainer Cell Preparation Tubes, from which PBMCs were isolated by centrifugation and then cryopreserved. Purified CD4+ and CD8+ fractions were generated only in cases for which an additional PBMC sample was available. Magnetically labelled cells were depleted on LS columns in a quadroMACS separator, and the flow-through was collected as the purified fraction.

This sample was taken from a study of PD-1 blockade in classical Hodgkin lymphoma (TCRdb year 2020). Notes on the research overall: Nivolumab dosing was 3 mg/kg intravenously every 2 weeks, continuing until either disease progression or unacceptable toxicity. To define a peripheral blood immune signature of response to PD-1 blockade in classical Hodgkin lymphoma, the study combined TCR beta sequencing with CyTOF. Beyond this particular receptor, the publication reports: By C4D1, a significant rise was seen in CD4+ TCR diversity but not in CD8+ TCR diversity (p=0.0027 vs p=0.16), and the rise was most apparent among complete responders (p=0.02). Only a single clinical trial cohort was studied, and what caused the repertoire differences, possibly disease activity or prior therapy, remained undefined. Diversity was lower in patients who began nivolumab less than 1 year after ASCT, so these patients were left out of later analyses to avoid confounding by immune reconstitution. Among trial patients, those achieving complete response had baseline diversity similar to that of newly diagnosed patients, while diversity was significantly lower in partial responders and progressors. Baseline TCR diversity was reported to be lower in newly diagnosed patients than in healthy donors, and even lower in relapsed/refractory patients.

Genomic DNA was isolated using the Qiagen DNeasy kit from unsorted PBMCs as well as from negatively selected CD4+ and CD8+ fractions. TCR beta CDR3 regions were amplified by immunoSEQ multiplex PCR using primers annealing to V and J segments. A synthetic immune receptor repertoire was used to minimize amplification bias, and remaining bias was computationally removed after sequencing. In the paper's pipeline: Repertoire diversity was quantified as the Shannon entropy index using custom Python scripts. Unsorted, CD4+ and CD8+ repertoires were analyzed separately, except in combined analyses where CD4+ and CD8+ sequences were merged in silico. A clone counted as expanded when the clone's frequency after treatment rose at least 2-fold relative to C1D1, and clones undetected at baseline were given a pseudocount of 0.5. Clones with 0 or 1 copy at C1D1 were classified as singleton clones, and clones with 2 or more copies were classified as non-singleton clones. By matching protein sequences in sorted samples from the same patient, clones expanded in unsorted samples were annotated as CD4+, CD8+ or unknown. Diversity changes from C1D1 to C4D1 were tested in paired samples using Wilcoxon tests. TCRdb re-hosts the immuneACCESS table, in-frame sequences only. Its copies lack some clones; in the studies checked, an unresolved V gene accounts for under half of them, and the cause for the rest is not known. V and J calls and clone size follow that table, whereas D and trimming were derived from the DNA. The sample includes some 15,000 clones, with roughly 90% observed a single time. The leading ten clones occupy approximately 0.9% of the sample.

V and J are truncated by 6 bases and 8 bases respectively, leaving an intervening sequence of 10 bases. Reading from cysteine to phenylalanine, the CDR3 counts 11 amino acids. The CDR3 DNA has 33 bases and is translated from base 1. CDR1 and CDR2, looked up from the germline V gene, are MNHNS and SASEGT. The rearranged segments are TRBV6-1 and TRBJ1-2, with the D gene call left open. The TCR sequence derives from a human donor with classical Hodgkin lymphoma. The sample in question was CD4+ T cells from blood, obtained before the fourth cycle of nivolumab. The CDR3 sequence is CASSLLIGYTF. The nucleotide sequence reads TGTGCCAGCAGCCTCCTGATCGGCTACACCTTC.